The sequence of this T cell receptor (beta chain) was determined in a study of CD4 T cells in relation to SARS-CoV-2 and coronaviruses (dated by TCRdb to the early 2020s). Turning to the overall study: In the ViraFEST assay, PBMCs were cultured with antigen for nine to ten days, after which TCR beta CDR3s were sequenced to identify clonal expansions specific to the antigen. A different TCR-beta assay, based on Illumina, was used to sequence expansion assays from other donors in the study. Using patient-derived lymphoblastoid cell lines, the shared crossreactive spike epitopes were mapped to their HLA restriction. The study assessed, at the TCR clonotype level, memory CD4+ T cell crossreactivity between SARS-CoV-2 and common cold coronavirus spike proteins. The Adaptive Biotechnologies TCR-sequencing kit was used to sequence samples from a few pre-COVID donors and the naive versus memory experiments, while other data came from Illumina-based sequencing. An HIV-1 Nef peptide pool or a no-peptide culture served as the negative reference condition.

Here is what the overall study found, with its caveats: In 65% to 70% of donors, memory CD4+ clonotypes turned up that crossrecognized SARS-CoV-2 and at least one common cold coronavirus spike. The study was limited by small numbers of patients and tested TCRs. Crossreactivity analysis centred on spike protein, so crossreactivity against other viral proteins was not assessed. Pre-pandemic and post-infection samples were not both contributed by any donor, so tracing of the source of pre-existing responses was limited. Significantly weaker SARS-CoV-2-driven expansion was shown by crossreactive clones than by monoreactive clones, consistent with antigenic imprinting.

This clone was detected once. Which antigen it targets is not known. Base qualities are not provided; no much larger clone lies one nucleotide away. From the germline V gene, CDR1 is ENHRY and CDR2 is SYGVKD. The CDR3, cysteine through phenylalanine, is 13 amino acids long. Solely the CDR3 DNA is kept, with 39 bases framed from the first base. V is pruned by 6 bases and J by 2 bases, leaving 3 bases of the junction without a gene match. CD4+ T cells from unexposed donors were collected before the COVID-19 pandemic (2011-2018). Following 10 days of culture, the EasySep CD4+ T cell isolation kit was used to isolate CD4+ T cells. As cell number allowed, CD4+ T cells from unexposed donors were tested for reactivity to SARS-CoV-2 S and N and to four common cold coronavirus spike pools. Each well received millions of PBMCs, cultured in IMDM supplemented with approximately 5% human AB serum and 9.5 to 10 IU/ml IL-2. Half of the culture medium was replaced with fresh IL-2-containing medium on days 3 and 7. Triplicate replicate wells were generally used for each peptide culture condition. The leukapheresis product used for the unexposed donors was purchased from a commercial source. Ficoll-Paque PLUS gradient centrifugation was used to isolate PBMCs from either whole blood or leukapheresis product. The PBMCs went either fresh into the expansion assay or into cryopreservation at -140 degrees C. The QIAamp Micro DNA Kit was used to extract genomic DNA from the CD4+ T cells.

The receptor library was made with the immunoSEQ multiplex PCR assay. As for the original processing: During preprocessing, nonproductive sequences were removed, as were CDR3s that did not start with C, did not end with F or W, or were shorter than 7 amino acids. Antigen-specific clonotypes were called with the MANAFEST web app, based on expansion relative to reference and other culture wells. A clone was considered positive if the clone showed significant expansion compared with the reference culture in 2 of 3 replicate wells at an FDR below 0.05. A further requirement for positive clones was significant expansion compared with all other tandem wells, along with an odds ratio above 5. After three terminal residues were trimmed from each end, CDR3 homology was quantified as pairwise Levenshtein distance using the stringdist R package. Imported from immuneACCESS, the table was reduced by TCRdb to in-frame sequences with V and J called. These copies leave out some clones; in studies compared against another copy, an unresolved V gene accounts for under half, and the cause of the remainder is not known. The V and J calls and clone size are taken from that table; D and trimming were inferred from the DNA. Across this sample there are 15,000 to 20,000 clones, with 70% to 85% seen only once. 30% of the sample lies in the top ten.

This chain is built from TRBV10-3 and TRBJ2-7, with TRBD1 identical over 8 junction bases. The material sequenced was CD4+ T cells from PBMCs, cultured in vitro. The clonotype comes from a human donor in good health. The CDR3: CAIRGQVAYEQYF. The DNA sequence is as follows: TGTGCCATCAGGGGACAGGTCGCCTACGAGCAGTACTTC.